The 8 T cell receptor beta chains below were found in one sample sequenced in a study of CD8+ T cells in alopecia areata. After isolation, RNA underwent reverse transcription to generate cDNA as the sequencing template. The assay was immunoSEQ multiplex PCR, and TCRdb's table has in-frame clones only and misses some. The sample has some 51,000 clones, around 96% seen once. Sequenced here: CD8+ T cells sorted from blood, sampled at week 0. The receptors here all came from a human donor with alopecia areata.

The chain has TRBV6-1 and TRBJ2-2; a weak D match, TRBD1 (7 bases). Deletions cut 3 bases from V and 7 bases from J, with 12 bases between. This CDR3 comprises 14 residues. CDR1 is MNHNS and CDR2 is SASEGT in the germline V gene. The CDR3 sequence is CASSEEGAVGELFF. CDR3 sequence (DNA): TGTGCCAGCAGTGAGGAGGGGGCAGTCGGGGAGCTGTTTTTT.

The gene calls are TRBV12-5 and TRBJ2-1; TRBD2 agrees at 11 bases. The CDR3 contains 14 residues. CDR1 is LGHNT and CDR2 is FRNRAP in the germline V gene. The V gene end was trimmed by 7 bases and the J gene end by 10 bases; junction bases not matched to a gene: 9. CDR3 loop: CASASGSGGGEQFF. CDR3 sequence (DNA): TGTGCTAGTGCCTCGGGTAGCGGGGGGGGAGAGCAGTTCTTC.

This clone has only one observation. J is TRBJ2-2 and V is TRBV29-1, with TRBD2 matching 12 bases. The V gene's germline CDR1 is SQVTM and CDR2 ANQGSEA. The length of the CDR3 is 16 residues. V shed 0 bases, J shed 8 bases, and the junction held 7 bases outside the gene matches. CDR3 sequence: CSVEDLLAGGSGELFF. CDR3 DNA sequence: TGCAGCGTTGAAGATCTACTAGCGGGGGGTAGTGGGGAGCTGTTTTTT.

The V call is TRBV5-4, the J call TRBJ2-3; D may be TRBD2 (6 bases). The CDR3 consists of 12 residues. Trimming left V 3 bases short and J 6 bases short, with 8 bases between. Germline V CDR1 and CDR2: SGHNT, YYREEE (reference sequence). CDR3 DNA sequence: TGTGCCAGCAGCTGGGGGGTGGATACGCAGTATTTT. Its protein is CASSWGVDTQYF.

The CDR3 loop is CASRPGTGGCEQYF. For the CDR3, the DNA is TGTGCCAGCAGGCCCGGGACAGGGGGCTGCGAGCAGTACTTC. The chain joins TRBV19 to TRBJ2-7, with TRBD1 matching 12 bases. The V and J ends lost 9 bases and 6 bases, in that order; junction bases with no gene match: 9. Germline values: CDR1 LNHDA, CDR2 SQIVND (reference sequence). The CDR3 extends over 14 amino acids.

V is TRBV27 and J is TRBJ2-7, with unresolved D. Germline V lookup: CDR1 MNHEY, CDR2 SMNVEV (reference sequence). The CDR3 has 11 amino acids. Between the trimmed V and J ends, which lost 6 bases and 1 base, there was a span of 4 bases. The chain's CDR3 is CASRLSYEQYF. In DNA form, the CDR3 reads TGTGCCAGCAGACTTTCCTACGAGCAGTACTTC.

The V and J genes are TRBV7-2 and TRBJ1-6; TRBD1 aligns across 7 bases. There are 15 residues in the CDR3. Germline CDR1 SGHTA, CDR2 FQGNSA. V was clipped by 3 bases and J by 7 bases; unmatched bases: 6. The DNA for the CDR3 is TGTGCCAGCAGCTTTTGGGGGACAGCAAATTCACCCCTCCACTTT. It encodes CASSFWGTANSPLHF.

The V call is TRBV14, the J call TRBJ2-1; D gene ambiguous. Trimming stripped 1 base from V and 9 bases from J, with 10 bases between. The CDR3 spans 13 residues. Germline loops: CDR1 SGHDN, CDR2 FVKESK. The CDR3 spells CASSQGPWGEQFF. CDR3 nucleotide sequence: TGTGCCAGCAGCCAAGGCCCCTGGGGTGAGCAGTTCTTC.